The 20 T cell receptor beta chains below were found in one sample sequenced in a study of OX40 agonist ivuxolimab in advanced cancers. The library was built by means of the immunoSEQ multiplex PCR assay. The source is immuneACCESS, and TCRdb retained only in-frame sequences with V and J called. Part of the clones is not carried over; for the studies checked, unresolved V genes explain less than half of this, and the remainder is unexplained. The sample table holds tens of thousands of clones, of which approximately 85% were seen once. The top ten clonotypes cover about 5% of the sample. The sample here was CD4+ or CD8+ T cells sorted from blood, taken in a trial of the OX40 agonist ivuxolimab. The receptors derive from an adult with an advanced solid tumor such as melanoma, head and neck, liver or kidney cancer.

This chain links TRBV7-2 with TRBJ2-7; 9 nucleotides line up with TRBD1. The length of the CDR3 is 16 residues. Germline V gives CDR1 SGHTA, CDR2 FQGNSA. Trimming took 3 bases from V and 4 from J; bases not matched to a gene: 10. The CDR3 loop reads CASSFSGTGFQYEQYF. The CDR3 region has the DNA TGTGCCAGCAGCTTTTCCGGGACAGGGTTTCAATACGAGCAGTACTTC.

The rearrangement joins TRBV6-1 to TRBJ2-3; 7 nucleotides line up with TRBD1. The CDR3 totals 15 residues. With V trimmed by 5 bases and J by 2 bases, 7 bases remained unmatched. Per the germline V gene, CDR1 is MNHNS and CDR2 is SASEGT. The CDR3 spells CASSPGTAYTDTQYF. The CDR3 nucleotides read TGTGCCAGCAGTCCCGGGACAGCGTACACAGATACGCAGTATTTT.

The chain carries TRBV6-1 and TRBJ2-7, with D hard to call. CDR1 and CDR2 (germline): MNHNS, SASEGT. The CDR3 extends over 15 amino acids. V gave up 5 bases and J gave up 0 bases, with 14 bases separating them. The CDR3 loop reads CASSTRTDSSYEQYF. CDR3 bases: TGTGCCAGCAGTACTCGGACGGATTCCTCCTACGAGCAGTACTTC.

This clone was found once. The gene calls are TRBV5-8 and TRBJ2-4, with unresolved D. The CDR3 totals 16 residues. Germline V lookup: CDR1 SGHTS, CDR2 YDEGEE. The V gene lost 2 bases and the J gene lost 0 bases, with 12 bases spanning the gap. CDR3 bases: TGTGCCAGCAGCTTTGAAGGGCAAATAGCCAAAAACATTCAGTACTTC. It encodes CASSFEGQIAKNIQYF.

This chain uses TRBV9 with TRBJ2-7; 7 bases agree with TRBD2. V dropped 2 bases and J dropped 3; count of bases not matched to a gene: 5. Germline V gives CDR1 SGDLS, CDR2 YYNGEE. The CDR3 is 14 residues long. The CDR3 nucleotides are TGTGCCAGCAGCGTGGGAGCGGGGAACTACGAGCAGTACTTC. Protein sequence: CASSVGAGNYEQYF. The entire variable domain, with the rest obtained from reference TRBV9 and TRBJ2-7, is as follows: DSGVTQTPKHLITATGQRVTLRCSPRSGDLSVYWYQQSLDQGLQFLIQYYNGEERAKGNILERFSAQQFPDLHSELNLSSLELGDSALYFCASSVGAGNYEQYFGPGTRLTVT.

This rearrangement joins TRBV29-1 to TRBJ2-7; a possible D gene is TRBD2 (7 bases). The CDR3 has 16 amino acids. Trimming took 1 base from V and 1 from J, leaving 17 bases between them. CDR1 and CDR2 (germline): SQVTM, ANQGSEA. The CDR3 bases are TGCAGCGTTGAAGCGGAGGCAAGGGGGGGTTCCTACGAGCAGTACTTC. Translating gives CSVEAEARGGSYEQYF.

The chain joins TRBV20-1 to TRBJ2-1; a weak D match, TRBD2 (5 bases). The length of the CDR3 is 11 residues. Germline-derived CDR1 and CDR2 are DFQATT and SNEGSKA (reference sequence). Trimming shortened V by 6 bases and J by 7 bases, and 10 bases separated the two germline ends. In DNA form, the CDR3 reads TGCAGTGCAGAGGGCGGGAATGAGCAGTTCTTC. Amino acids: CSAEGGNEQFF.

V is TRBV28 and J is TRBJ1-2; D uncertain. This CDR3 spans 13 amino acids. Trimming stripped 2 bases from V and 0 bases from J, with 4 bases between. Germline assignment: CDR1 MDHEN and CDR2 SYDVKM. CDR3 in DNA: TGTGCCAGCAGTTTAAACTCTAACTATGGCTACACCTTC. This codes for CASSLNSNYGYTF.

In its sample, this clone was seen once. The CDR3 here is CASSSLGGEWTKNIQYF. The CDR3 DNA reads as TGTGCCAGTAGTTCCTTAGGGGGCGAGTGGACCAAAAACATTCAGTACTTC. This rearrangement joins TRBV19 to TRBJ2-4; 7 bases agree with TRBD1. Looked up from germline, CDR1 is LNHDA and CDR2 is SQIVND (reference sequence). This CDR3 region has 17 residues. V lost 5 bases to trimming and J lost 2 bases; unmatched junction nucleotides: 12.

This chain joins TRBV23-1 and TRBJ1-2; 8 bases align to TRBD1. TRBV23-1 is reported as an ORF; its role is uncertain. This CDR3 is built from 15 residues. J was trimmed by 6 bases and V by 8 bases; bases with no gene match: 14. CDR3 DNA sequence: TGCGCCAGCCCCGGGGAGGACAGGGCGATCCATGGCTACACCTTC. Translated, it gives CASPGEDRAIHGYTF.

V is TRBV5-1 and J is TRBJ2-5; TRBD2 matches at 8 bases. J lost 7 bases, V lost 2 bases, and 10 bases had no gene match. There are 15 residues in the CDR3. In germline, CDR1 is SGHRS, CDR2 YFSETQ. CDR3 residues: CASSFEAGDPGTQYF. The DNA for the CDR3 is TGCGCCAGCAGCTTCGAAGCGGGGGACCCTGGGACCCAGTACTTC. The variable domain in full, with the rest retrieved from reference TRBV5-1 and TRBJ2-5, is KAGVTQTPRYLIKTRGQQVTLSCSPISGHRSVSWYQQTPGQGLQFLFEYFSETQRNKGNFPGRFSGRQFSNSRSEMNVSTLELGDSALYLCASSFEAGDPGTQYFGPGTRLLVL.

This rearrangement joins TRBV28 to TRBJ2-1; 7 bases match TRBD2. V was clipped by 4 bases and J by 3 bases; unmatched bases: 6. Germline V CDR1 and CDR2: MDHEN, SYDVKM. The CDR3 spans 15 residues. The CDR3 sequence: CASSWGSGIYNEQFF. The CDR3 region has the DNA TGTGCCAGCAGTTGGGGAAGCGGGATCTACAATGAGCAGTTCTTC.

The CDR3 DNA reads TGTGCCAGCAGCGTAAGGTCAACAGGGAGCTCCTACGAGCAGTACTTC. Translating it yields CASSVRSTGSSYEQYF. The rearrangement links TRBV9 to TRBJ2-7; D may be TRBD1 (6 bases). V lost 1 base and J lost 0, with 14 bases in between. Germline V gene data show CDR1 as SGDLS and CDR2 as YYNGEE. This CDR3 is built from 16 residues.

The V call is TRBV6-4, the J call TRBJ1-1; the D gene is possibly TRBD1 (5 bases). This CDR3 contains 12 residues. Germline CDR1 is MRHNA and CDR2 is SNTAGT. The V end lost 5 bases, the J end lost 10 bases, and 14 bases lay between the germline ends. CDR3 coding DNA: TGTGCCAGCAGTCCCGGGGCCGGAAGAGCTTTCTTT. Translation: CASSPGAGRAFF.

This chain connects TRBV28 to TRBJ1-1; no reliable D call. This CDR3 region has 12 residues. Germline V lookup: CDR1 MDHEN, CDR2 SYDVKM. Trimming shortened V by 7 bases and J by 7 bases, and 13 bases separated the two germline ends. CDR3 bases: TGTGCCAGCAAAGTTGTTTCGGGTGAAGCTTTCTTT. As protein: CASKVVSGEAFF.

The chain recombines TRBV16 with TRBJ1-2; D ambiguous. The CDR3 has 16 amino acids. V was pared by 0 bases and J by 4 bases, with 15 bases between. The germline gives CDR1 KGHSY, CDR2 FQNENV. CDR3 in amino acids: CASSQSGMGMGYGYTF. CDR3 DNA sequence: TGTGCCAGCAGCCAATCCGGGATGGGGATGGGCTATGGCTACACCTTC. The full variable domain, rest sourced from reference TRBV16 and TRBJ1-2, is GEEVAQTPKHLVRGEGQKAKLYCAPIKGHSYVFWYQQVLKNEFKFLISFQNENVFDETGMPKERFSAKCLPNSPCSLEIQATKLEDSAVYFCASSQSGMGMGYGYTFGSGTRLTVV.

V and J are TRBV29-1 and TRBJ2-7, with D uncertain. The germline gives CDR1 SQVTM, CDR2 ANQGSEA. This CDR3 region has 14 residues. Trimming took off 6 bases at V and 2 bases at J, with 17 bases between the two ends. The DNA of the CDR3 is TGCAGCGTAAGGCCCCCTCAAAGCACCTACGAGCAGTACTTC. Translating gives CSVRPPQSTYEQYF.

To note about this clone: The junction and the germline gene differ at one end; a read error may be behind it. The rearrangement links TRBV7-3 to TRBJ1-1, with a weak D call TRBD1 (5 bases). Looked up from germline, CDR1 is SGHTA and CDR2 is FQGTGA. The CDR3 length is 13 residues. The CDR3 nucleotides read TGTGCCAGCAGCTTAATAAGTGGGGGTACCCTCGCATTT. Translated: CASSLISGGTLAF. The full variable domain, completed using reference TRBV7-3 and TRBJ1-1, is GAGVSQTPSNKVTEKGKYVELRCDPISGHTALYWYRQSLGQGPEFLIYFQGTGAADDSGLPNDRFFAVRPEGSVSTLKIQRTERGDSAVYLCASSLISGGTLAFGQGTRLTVV.

This clone was seen once. The chain joins TRBV27 to TRBJ2-1; D is uncertain. With 2 bases removed from V and 9 bases from J, the gap between germline ends came to 14 bases. The germline V gene encodes CDR1 MNHEY and CDR2 SMNVEV (reference sequence). The CDR3 consists of 14 residues. CDR3 sequence (DNA): TGTGCCAGCAGTTTACTCCATCTAGTAAGTGAGCAGTTCTTC. Protein product: CASSLLHLVSEQFF.

The chain joins TRBV5-4 to TRBJ1-2, with D uncertain. The germline V gene has CDR1 SGHNT and CDR2 YYREEE (reference sequence). The germline V and J ends were trimmed by 1 base and 4 bases, with 11 bases remaining between them. The CDR3 runs 14 residues. Written as DNA, the CDR3 is TGTGCCAGCAGCTTGCCACTTCCGTTCTATGGCTACACCTTC. This translates into CASSLPLPFYGYTF.